The rows below give T cell receptor beta chains drawn from one sample of a study of T cell responses to AZD1222 COVID-19 vaccine. Sequencing was performed with immunoSEQ multiplex PCR; in TCRdb, only in-frame clones are kept and a portion is missing. The sample comprises about 150,000 clones, around 85% of which are singletons, and more than 6.5% rests with the top ten. Sequencing was performed on peripheral blood, taken after recovery from COVID-19. Every receptor here comes from an adult who had recovered from COVID-19. Both conserved end residues are part of each CDR3. D genes are given only for firm matches. Clone size is given for some rows only: seen once, a few or many times, or a class if the clone is expanded.

j_call: TRBJ2-5; d_call: -; v_call: TRBV29-1; clone_size: few; cdr3_aa: CSVEEGKLPRETQYF; cdr3_nt: TGCAGCGTTGAAGAAGGGAAGCTCCCAAGGGAGACCCAGTACTTC
j_call: TRBJ2-2; d_call: TRBD1; v_call: TRBV5-6; clone_size: -; cdr3_aa: CASSFWDRGSGELFF; cdr3_nt: TGTGCCAGCAGCTTCTGGGACAGGGGATCCGGGGAGCTGTTTTTT
j_call: TRBJ1-2; d_call: -; v_call: TRBV5-1; clone_size: -; cdr3_aa: CASSLEGADGYTF; cdr3_nt: TGCGCCAGCAGCTTGGAGGGCGCAGATGGCTACACCTTC
j_call: TRBJ2-7; d_call: -; v_call: TRBV5-1; clone_size: -; cdr3_aa: CASSSSGSGKGDYEQYF; cdr3_nt: TGCGCCAGCAGCTCGTCCGGTTCCGGAAAAGGGGACTACGAGCAGTACTTC
j_call: TRBJ2-1; d_call: TRBD2; v_call: TRBV7-2; clone_size: -; cdr3_aa: CASSVSGGTYNEQFF; cdr3_nt: TGTGCCAGCAGCGTTAGCGGGGGGACCTACAATGAGCAGTTCTTC
j_call: TRBJ2-1; d_call: TRBD2; v_call: TRBV7-3; clone_size: -; cdr3_aa: CASSFRLAGRSEQFF; cdr3_nt: TGTGCCAGCAGCTTCCGTCTAGCGGGTCGAAGTGAGCAGTTCTTC
j_call: TRBJ1-6; d_call: TRBD1; v_call: TRBV7-2; clone_size: -; cdr3_aa: CASSLDRGPNSPLHF; cdr3_nt: TGTGCCAGCAGCTTAGACAGGGGACCGAATTCACCCCTCCACTTT
j_call: TRBJ2-7; d_call: TRBD1; v_call: TRBV15; clone_size: -; cdr3_aa: CATSREQGYYEQYF; cdr3_nt: TGTGCCACCAGCAGAGAACAGGGGTACTACGAGCAGTACTTC
j_call: TRBJ2-5; d_call: -; v_call: TRBV3-1/TRBV3-2; clone_size: -; cdr3_aa: CASSQYTEGTQYF; cdr3_nt: TGTGCCAGCAGCCAATACACTGAAGGGACCCAGTACTTC
j_call: TRBJ1-1; d_call: -; v_call: TRBV2; clone_size: -; cdr3_aa: CASSVGEMNTEAFF; cdr3_nt: TGTGCCAGCAGTGTCGGGGAAATGAACACTGAAGCTTTCTTT
j_call: TRBJ2-2; d_call: TRBD1; v_call: TRBV11-3; clone_size: -; cdr3_aa: CASSFGQGAAGELFF; cdr3_nt: TGTGCCAGCAGCTTTGGACAGGGGGCTGCCGGGGAGCTGTTTTTT
j_call: TRBJ1-1; d_call: -; v_call: TRBV19; clone_size: -; cdr3_aa: CASKFRGPNTEAFF; cdr3_nt: TGTGCCAGTAAGTTCCGGGGGCCTAACACTGAAGCTTTCTTT
j_call: TRBJ1-1; d_call: TRBD1; v_call: TRBV5-5; clone_size: -; cdr3_aa: CASSSRQGADTEAFF; cdr3_nt: TGTGCCAGCAGCTCTAGACAGGGAGCGGACACTGAAGCTTTCTTT
j_call: TRBJ1-3; d_call: -; v_call: TRBV28; clone_size: -; cdr3_aa: CASSSGPASSGNTIYF; cdr3_nt: TGTGCCAGCAGTTCTGGTCCTGCGAGCTCTGGAAACACCATATATTTT
j_call: TRBJ2-7; d_call: -; v_call: TRBV6-5; clone_size: -; cdr3_aa: CASTWSDYEQYF; cdr3_nt: TGTGCCAGCACATGGTCGGACTACGAGCAGTACTTC
j_call: TRBJ2-3; d_call: TRBD2; v_call: TRBV6-4; clone_size: -; cdr3_aa: CASSAGLSSTDTQYF; cdr3_nt: TGTGCCAGCAGCGCGGGACTAAGCAGCACAGATACGCAGTATTTT
j_call: TRBJ2-7; d_call: -; v_call: TRBV5-1; clone_size: -; cdr3_aa: CASSPGDSYEQYF; cdr3_nt: TGCGCCAGCAGCCCCGGGGACTCCTACGAGCAGTACTTC
j_call: TRBJ1-1; d_call: -; v_call: TRBV2; clone_size: -; cdr3_aa: CASSRTLLNTEAFF; cdr3_nt: TGTGCCAGCAGTAGGACACTGCTGAACACTGAAGCTTTCTTT
j_call: TRBJ2-7; d_call: TRBD1; v_call: TRBV10-1; clone_size: few; cdr3_aa: CASSPGQGVEEQYF; cdr3_nt: TGCGCCAGCAGTCCTGGACAGGGGGTAGAGGAGCAGTACTTC
j_call: TRBJ1-1; d_call: TRBD1; v_call: TRBV12-3/TRBV12-4; clone_size: -; cdr3_aa: CASRDRGGLFF; cdr3_nt: TGTGCCAGCAGAGACAGGGGCGGGTTATTCTTT
j_call: TRBJ1-1; d_call: -; v_call: TRBV6-2/TRBV6-3; clone_size: -; cdr3_aa: CASSWAGGNTEAFF; cdr3_nt: TGTGCCAGCAGTTGGGCGGGGGGGAACACTGAAGCTTTCTTT
j_call: TRBJ2-3; d_call: -; v_call: TRBV5-6; clone_size: -; cdr3_aa: CASSLITAAQDTQYF; cdr3_nt: TGTGCCAGCAGCTTAATTACCGCTGCCCAAGATACGCAGTATTTT
j_call: TRBJ2-7; d_call: TRBD2; v_call: TRBV27; clone_size: -; cdr3_aa: CASSLKGLAGERYF; cdr3_nt: TGTGCCAGCAGTTTGAAGGGACTAGCGGGAGAGCGGTACTTC
j_call: TRBJ1-4; d_call: TRBD1; v_call: TRBV5-4; clone_size: -; cdr3_aa: CASSTTGGSKEKLFF; cdr3_nt: TGTGCCAGCAGCACAACAGGGGGCTCGAAGGAAAAACTGTTTTTT
j_call: TRBJ2-7; d_call: -; v_call: TRBV7-9; clone_size: -; cdr3_aa: CASSSQPYEQYF; cdr3_nt: TGTGCCAGCAGTTCTCAGCCCTACGAGCAGTACTTC
j_call: TRBJ1-4; d_call: -; v_call: TRBV29-1; clone_size: -; cdr3_aa: CSVGRKGEKLFF; cdr3_nt: TGCAGCGTTGGAAGGAAGGGTGAAAAACTGTTTTTT
j_call: TRBJ1-1; d_call: -; v_call: TRBV20-1; clone_size: -; cdr3_aa: CSPLRGTEAFF; cdr3_nt: TGCAGTCCCCTCAGGGGCACTGAAGCTTTCTTT
j_call: TRBJ2-3; d_call: -; v_call: TRBV7-3; clone_size: -; cdr3_aa: CASSLSSPTTDTQYF; cdr3_nt: TGTGCCAGCAGCTTAAGCTCCCCTACCACAGATACGCAGTATTTT
j_call: TRBJ2-1; d_call: TRBD2; v_call: TRBV11-3; clone_size: -; cdr3_aa: CASSLEGSSGAPYNEQFF; cdr3_nt: TGTGCCAGCAGCTTAGAGGGGTCTAGCGGAGCCCCTTACAATGAGCAGTTCTTC
j_call: TRBJ2-1; d_call: -; v_call: TRBV6-1; clone_size: -; cdr3_aa: CASSDPVGERNNEQFF; cdr3_nt: TGTGCCAGCAGTGATCCCGTTGGGGAGAGAAACAATGAGCAGTTCTTC
j_call: TRBJ1-5; d_call: TRBD1; v_call: TRBV2; clone_size: -; cdr3_aa: CASSEGQYDQPQHF; cdr3_nt: TGTGCCAGCAGTGAGGGACAGTATGATCAGCCCCAGCATTTT
j_call: TRBJ2-1; d_call: -; v_call: TRBV5-1; clone_size: few; cdr3_aa: CASSSLDSTNEQFF; cdr3_nt: TGCGCCAGCAGCTCCCTGGACAGTACGAATGAGCAGTTCTTC
j_call: TRBJ2-2; d_call: -; v_call: TRBV28; clone_size: -; cdr3_aa: CASIQNRDANTGELFF; cdr3_nt: TGTGCCAGCATTCAAAACAGGGATGCGAACACCGGGGAGCTGTTTTTT
j_call: TRBJ2-7; d_call: -; v_call: TRBV27; clone_size: -; cdr3_aa: CASTRIGGASYEQYF; cdr3_nt: TGTGCCAGCACCCGGATAGGCGGCGCTTCCTACGAGCAGTACTTC
j_call: TRBJ1-5; d_call: -; v_call: TRBV28; clone_size: -; cdr3_aa: CASTDVNQPQHF; cdr3_nt: TGTGCCAGCACTGACGTCAATCAGCCCCAGCATTTT
j_call: TRBJ1-6; d_call: TRBD1; v_call: TRBV9; clone_size: -; cdr3_aa: CASSITGQGAGSPLHF; cdr3_nt: TGTGCCAGCAGCATCACGGGACAGGGGGCTGGTTCACCCCTCCACTTT
j_call: TRBJ1-3; d_call: -; v_call: TRBV19; clone_size: once; cdr3_aa: CASSIPTGSGNTIYF; cdr3_nt: TGTGCCAGTAGTATCCCGACAGGATCTGGAAACACCATATATTTT
j_call: TRBJ2-5; d_call: -; v_call: TRBV19; clone_size: -; cdr3_aa: CASSTQIRRGANPSYQETQYF; cdr3_nt: TGTGCCAGTAGTACTCAGATTCGTCGAGGGGCCAACCCGTCGTACCAAGAGACCCAGTACTTC
j_call: TRBJ2-7; d_call: TRBD2; v_call: TRBV28; clone_size: -; cdr3_aa: CASSSRTSGTYEQYF; cdr3_nt: TGTGCCAGCAGTTCCCGGACTAGCGGGACCTACGAGCAGTACTTC
j_call: TRBJ2-3; d_call: TRBD2; v_call: TRBV28; clone_size: -; cdr3_aa: CASRRKKREATDTQYF; cdr3_nt: TGTGCCAGCAGGAGGAAAAAGCGGGAGGCCACAGATACGCAGTATTTT
j_call: TRBJ1-3; d_call: -; v_call: TRBV13; clone_size: -; cdr3_aa: CASSLGYSGNTIYF; cdr3_nt: TGTGCCAGCAGCTTAGGCTACTCTGGAAACACCATATATTTT
j_call: TRBJ1-4; d_call: -; v_call: TRBV6-1; clone_size: few; cdr3_aa: CASSGAGITTNEKLFF; cdr3_nt: TGTGCCAGCAGTGGCGCCGGGATAACAACTAATGAAAAACTGTTTTTT
j_call: TRBJ1-4; d_call: -; v_call: TRBV5-1; clone_size: -; cdr3_aa: CASSRGPNNEKLFF; cdr3_nt: TGCGCCAGCAGCCGGGGACCGAATAATGAAAAACTGTTTTTT
j_call: TRBJ1-1; d_call: -; v_call: TRBV2; clone_size: -; cdr3_aa: CASSEEQLTEAFF; cdr3_nt: TGTGCCAGCAGTGAAGAACAGCTCACTGAAGCTTTCTTT
j_call: TRBJ2-2; d_call: TRBD1; v_call: TRBV11-3; clone_size: -; cdr3_aa: CASTLTTGNAGELFF; cdr3_nt: TGTGCCAGCACCCTAACGACAGGGAACGCCGGGGAGCTGTTTTTT
j_call: TRBJ2-6; d_call: -; v_call: TRBV2; clone_size: -; cdr3_aa: CASRAGQSANVLTF; cdr3_nt: TGTGCCAGCAGGGCGGGACAGTCGGCCAACGTCCTGACTTTC
j_call: TRBJ1-5; d_call: TRBD1; v_call: TRBV7-8; clone_size: -; cdr3_aa: CASSPGQGANQPQHF; cdr3_nt: TGTGCCAGCAGCCCCGGACAGGGGGCGAATCAGCCCCAGCATTTT